This T cell receptor beta chain was identified during a study of cytomegalovirus exposure and HLA in healthy donors. The PCR employed 60 Vbeta primers together with 13 Jbeta primers. Clones were sequenced by immunoSEQ multiplex PCR, and TCRdb holds only the in-frame ones, with some missing. Of 120,000 or so clones listed, over 60% are singletons. V lost 2 bases and J lost 6, with 8 bases in between. The CDR3 covers 12 residues. Germline loops: CDR1 MNHNS, CDR2 SASEGT. This clonotype was sampled from a female donor in good health and CMV-seronegative. The specimen sequenced was PBMCs. The chain uses TRBV6-1 and TRBJ2-7; the D is unclear. The CDR3 DNA follows: TGTGCCAGCAGTGAATCTAACAGCGAGCAGTACTTC. Protein sequence: CASSESNSEQYF.